This T cell receptor beta chain stems from a study of blood T cell repertoires in COVID-19. Study context: Researchers got acute and convalescent COVID-19 samples from the United States, Italy and Spain. The analysed material was cDNA or gDNA that came from T cells, B-cell-depleted T cells, or PBMCs.

V shed 2 bases and J shed 4 bases, with 8 bases lying between them. Germline CDR1 and CDR2: LNHDA and SQIVND (reference sequence). The CDR3 runs 13 residues. Authors' data handling: Amplification from reference gene primers served as the basis for estimated nucleated cell counts. Sequenced by immunoSEQ multiplex PCR; TCRdb stores in-frame clones only, minus some. From that table come the V and J calls and clone size; the DNA was used to work out D and trimming. The sample includes some 110,000 clones, around 78% seen only once; the top ten take roughly 2.4%. V and J are TRBV19 and TRBJ1-1; D possibly corresponds to TRBD1 (6 bases). Sequenced: peripheral blood. This receptor was identified in a man aged 25-45 years with acute or convalescent COVID-19. The CDR3 DNA follows: TGTGCCAGTAGTATACAGGGGACCACTGAAGCTTTCTTT. The encoded protein is CASSIQGTTEAFF.